This TCR beta chain was observed in a study of shared clonotypes between healthy human individuals. TCRdb keeps only in-frame clones here, not all; method: immunoSEQ multiplex PCR. In the table there are about 510,000 clones, 95% to 97% of which are singletons. CDR3 length equals 15 residues. V was shortened by 3 bases and J by 6 bases, with 18 bases between the two germline ends. Germline CDR1 and CDR2: MDHEN and SYDVKM. The sequenced sample consisted of naive CD4+ T cells sorted from blood. Subset defined: CD45RA+ positively selected. The sequence came from a woman younger than 45 in good health. The chain uses TRBV28 and TRBJ2-7, with D perhaps TRBD2 (5 bases). CDR3 loop: CASSFQLEGQSEQYF. The CDR3, as DNA: TGTGCCAGCAGTTTCCAACTAGAGGGCCAGTCCGAGCAGTACTTC. The entire variable domain, with the rest obtained from reference TRBV28 and TRBJ2-7, is as follows: DVKVTQSSRYLVKRTGEKVFLECVQDMDHENMFWYRQDPGLGLRLIYFSYDVKMKEKGDIPEGYSVSREKKERFSLILESASTNQTSMYLCASSFQLEGQSEQYFGPGTRLTVT.